One T cell receptor (beta chain) is described in this entry. This record belongs to a study of blood T cell repertoires in COVID-19. Study-wide background: Nucleic acid was either cDNA or gDNA, and it came from T cells, B-cell-depleted T cells, or PBMCs.

This CDR3 contains 15 residues. The V end lost 1 base, the J end lost 1 base, and 11 bases lay between the germline ends. In germline, CDR1 is SGHNT, CDR2 YYREEE (reference sequence). Participant-given clinical history determined each cohort assignment. In the 2 weeks before study entry, exposed participants met a COVID-19 case, which was PCR-confirmed or clinician-diagnosed. In the study's own analysis: Estimates of nucleated cell counts were drawn from the amplification of reference gene primers. Sequencing used immunoSEQ multiplex PCR; TCRdb keeps in-frame clones, though not all of them. V, J and clone size are those of that table, while D and trimming were read from the DNA. The sample lists 200,000 or so clones, approximately 88% occurring once.

V gene TRBV5-4 combines with J gene TRBJ1-1; no clear D gene. The receptor was derived from a woman younger than 45 who had been exposed to COVID-19. Sequenced: PBMCs or T cells enriched from blood (not recorded which). Here the CDR3 DNA reads TGTGCCAGCAGCTTGTTGTCAACTAGGAACACTGAAGCTTTCTTT. Its protein is CASSLLSTRNTEAFF.